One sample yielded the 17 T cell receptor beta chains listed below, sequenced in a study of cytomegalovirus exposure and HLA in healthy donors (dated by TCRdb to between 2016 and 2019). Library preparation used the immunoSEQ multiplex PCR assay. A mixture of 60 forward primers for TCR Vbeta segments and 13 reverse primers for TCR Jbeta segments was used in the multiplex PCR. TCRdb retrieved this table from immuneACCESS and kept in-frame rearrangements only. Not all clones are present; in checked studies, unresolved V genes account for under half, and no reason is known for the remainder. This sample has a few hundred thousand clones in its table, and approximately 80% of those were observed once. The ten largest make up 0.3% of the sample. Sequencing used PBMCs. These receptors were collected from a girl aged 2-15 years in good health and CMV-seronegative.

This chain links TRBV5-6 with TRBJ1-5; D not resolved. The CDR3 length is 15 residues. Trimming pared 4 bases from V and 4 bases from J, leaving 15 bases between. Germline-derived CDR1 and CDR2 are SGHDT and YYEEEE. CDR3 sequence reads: CASSLAGLGNQPQHF. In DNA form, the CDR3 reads TGTGCCAGCAGCCTTGCGGGTCTTGGGAATCAGCCCCAGCATTTT.

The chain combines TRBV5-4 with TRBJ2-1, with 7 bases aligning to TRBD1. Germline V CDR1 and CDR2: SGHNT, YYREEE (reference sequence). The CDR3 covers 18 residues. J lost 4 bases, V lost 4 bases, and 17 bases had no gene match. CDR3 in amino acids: CASSKYFAGTVRYNEQFF. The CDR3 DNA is TGTGCCAGCAGCAAATACTTCGCCGGGACAGTAAGATACAATGAGCAGTTCTTC.

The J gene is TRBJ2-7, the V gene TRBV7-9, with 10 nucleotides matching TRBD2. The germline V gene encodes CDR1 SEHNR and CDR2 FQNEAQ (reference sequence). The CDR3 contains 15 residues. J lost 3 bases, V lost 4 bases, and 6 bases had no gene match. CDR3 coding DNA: TGTGCCAGCAGCTCACTAGCGGGACCGGACTACGAGCAGTACTTC. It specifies CASSSLAGPDYEQYF.

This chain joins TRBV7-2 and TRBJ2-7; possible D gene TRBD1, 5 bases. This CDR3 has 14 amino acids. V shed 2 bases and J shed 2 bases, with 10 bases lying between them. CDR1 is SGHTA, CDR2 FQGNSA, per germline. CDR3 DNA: TGTGCCAGCAGCTTATGGGGCAACCCCTACGAGCAGTACTTC. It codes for CASSLWGNPYEQYF.

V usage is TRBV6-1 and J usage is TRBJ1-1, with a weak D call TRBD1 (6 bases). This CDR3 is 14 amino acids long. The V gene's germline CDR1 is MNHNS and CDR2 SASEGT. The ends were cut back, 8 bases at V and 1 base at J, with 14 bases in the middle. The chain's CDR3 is CASVTRTENTEAFF. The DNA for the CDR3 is TGTGCCAGCGTAACCCGGACAGAGAACACTGAAGCTTTCTTT.

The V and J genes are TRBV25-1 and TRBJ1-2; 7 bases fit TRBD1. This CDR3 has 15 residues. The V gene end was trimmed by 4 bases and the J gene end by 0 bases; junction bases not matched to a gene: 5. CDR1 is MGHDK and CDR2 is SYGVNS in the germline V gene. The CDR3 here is CASSAQGTANYGYTF. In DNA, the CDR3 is TGTGCCAGCAGTGCGCAGGGGACAGCTAACTATGGCTACACCTTC.

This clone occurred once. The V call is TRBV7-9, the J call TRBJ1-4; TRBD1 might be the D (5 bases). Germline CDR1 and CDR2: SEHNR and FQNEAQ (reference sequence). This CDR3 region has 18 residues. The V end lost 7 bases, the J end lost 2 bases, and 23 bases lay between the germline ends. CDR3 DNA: TGTGCCAGCACCTCCCCGTCGACAGTCAGTCTTACTAATGAAAAACTGTTTTTT. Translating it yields CASTSPSTVSLTNEKLFF.

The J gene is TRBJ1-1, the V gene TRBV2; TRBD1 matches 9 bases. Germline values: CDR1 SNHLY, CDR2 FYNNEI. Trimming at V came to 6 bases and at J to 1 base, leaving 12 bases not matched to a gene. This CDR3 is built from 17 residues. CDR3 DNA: TGTGCCAGCAGACCGGCGACAGGGGGTACGAAGAACACTGAAGCTTTCTTT. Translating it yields CASRPATGGTKNTEAFF.

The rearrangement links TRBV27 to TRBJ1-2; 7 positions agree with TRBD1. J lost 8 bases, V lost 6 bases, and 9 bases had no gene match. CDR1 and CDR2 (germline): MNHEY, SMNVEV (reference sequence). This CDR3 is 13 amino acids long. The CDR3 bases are TGTGCCAGCAGAGGGACAGAAAAAAGGGGCTACACCTTC. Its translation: CASRGTEKRGYTF.

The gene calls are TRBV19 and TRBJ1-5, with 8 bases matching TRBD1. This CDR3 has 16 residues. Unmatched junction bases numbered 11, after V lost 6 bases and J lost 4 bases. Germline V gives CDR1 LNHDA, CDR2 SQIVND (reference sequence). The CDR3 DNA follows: TGTGCCAGTAGGACAGGGGTTGGGGAGGGTAATCAGCCCCAGCATTTT. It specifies CASRTGVGEGNQPQHF.

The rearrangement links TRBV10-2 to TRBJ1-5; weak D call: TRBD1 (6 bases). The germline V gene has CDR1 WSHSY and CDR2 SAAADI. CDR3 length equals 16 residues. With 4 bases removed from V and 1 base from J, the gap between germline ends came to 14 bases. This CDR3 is CASSVSYRESNQPQHF. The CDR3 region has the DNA TGCGCCAGCAGTGTCTCATACAGGGAAAGCAATCAGCCCCAGCATTTT.

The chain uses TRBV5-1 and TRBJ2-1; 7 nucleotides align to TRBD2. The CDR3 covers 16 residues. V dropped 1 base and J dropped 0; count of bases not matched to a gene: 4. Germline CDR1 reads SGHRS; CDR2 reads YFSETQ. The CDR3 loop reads CASSLTSASSYNEQFF. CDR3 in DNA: TGCGCCAGCAGCTTGACTAGCGCTAGCTCCTACAATGAGCAGTTCTTC.

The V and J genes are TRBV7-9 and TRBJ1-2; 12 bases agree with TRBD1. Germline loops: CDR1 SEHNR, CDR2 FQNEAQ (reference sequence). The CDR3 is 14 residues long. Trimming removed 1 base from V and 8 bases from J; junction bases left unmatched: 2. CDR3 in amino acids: CASSLGDRGPGYTF. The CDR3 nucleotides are TGTGCCAGCAGCTTAGGGGACAGGGGGCCCGGCTACACCTTC. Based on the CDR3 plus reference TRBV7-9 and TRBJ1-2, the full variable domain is DTGVSQNPRHKITKRGQNVTFRCDPISEHNRLYWYRQTLGQGPEFLTYFQNEAQLEKSRLLSDRFSAERPKGSFSTLEIQRTEQGDSAMYLCASSLGDRGPGYTFGSGTRLTVV.

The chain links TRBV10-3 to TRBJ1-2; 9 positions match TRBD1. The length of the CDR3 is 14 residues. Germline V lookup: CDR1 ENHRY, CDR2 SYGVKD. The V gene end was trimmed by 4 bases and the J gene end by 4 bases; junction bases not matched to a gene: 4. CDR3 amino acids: CAISATQGAYGYTF. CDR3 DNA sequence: TGTGCCATCAGTGCCACACAGGGGGCCTATGGCTACACCTTC.

The CDR3: CASSSLAGGRSYEQYF. For the CDR3, the DNA is TGTGCCAGCAGTTCCTTAGCGGGGGGCCGCTCCTACGAGCAGTACTTC. V gene TRBV6-5 combines with J gene TRBJ2-7; TRBD2 aligns across 10 bases. V shed 4 bases and J 0 bases; nucleotides not matched to a gene: 6. This CDR3 has 16 residues. Germline CDR1 reads MNHEY; CDR2 reads SVGAGI.

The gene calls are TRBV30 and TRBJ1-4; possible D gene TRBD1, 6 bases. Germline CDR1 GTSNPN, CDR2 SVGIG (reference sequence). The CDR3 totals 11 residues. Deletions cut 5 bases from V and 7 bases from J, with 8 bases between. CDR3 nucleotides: TGTGCCTGGTCCAGGGGTGAAAAACTGTTTTTT. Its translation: CAWSRGEKLFF. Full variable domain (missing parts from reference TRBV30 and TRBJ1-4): SQTIHQWPATLVQPVGSPLSLECTVEGTSNPNLYWYRQAAGRGLQLLFYSVGIGQISSEVPQNLSASRPQDRQFILSSKKLLLSDSGFYLCAWSRGEKLFFGSGTQLSVL.

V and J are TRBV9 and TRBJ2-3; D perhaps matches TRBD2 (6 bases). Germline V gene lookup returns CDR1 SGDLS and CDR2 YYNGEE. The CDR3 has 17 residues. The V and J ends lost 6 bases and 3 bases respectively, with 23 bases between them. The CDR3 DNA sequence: TGTGCCAGCAATGCCGAACGATCGGGACTGGTAACAGATACGCAGTATTTT. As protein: CASNAERSGLVTDTQYF.